This is a list of T cell receptor beta chains from one sample in a study of shared clonotypes between healthy human individuals. Sequenced by immunoSEQ multiplex PCR; TCRdb stores in-frame clones only, minus some. Among over a million clones, around 75% were seen once, and the ten largest hold about 1.5%. Sequencing was carried out using memory CD4+ T cells sorted from blood. The receptors stem from a man aged 18-30 years in good health. CDR3s include the opening cysteine and the closing phenylalanine or tryptophan. A D gene is named only where the DNA matches it firmly. Clone size is given for some rows only: seen once, a few or many times, or a class if the clone is expanded.

.	.	TRBV25-1	TRBJ2-2	15	CASRKSTDNTGELFF	TGTGCCAGCAGGAAAAGTACAGATAACACCGGGGAGCTGTTTTTT
.	.	TRBV5-1	TRBJ2-3	16	CASSGKDRLFTDTQYF	TGCGCCAGCAGCGGAAAGGACAGATTGTTCACAGATACGCAGTATTTT
.	.	TRBV5-1	TRBJ2-2	12	CASSLETGELFF	TGCGCCAGCAGCTTGGAGACCGGGGAGCTGTTTTTT
.	.	TRBV7-9	TRBJ2-7	15	CASSLEVAVSYEQYF	TGTGCCAGCAGCTTAGAGGTAGCGGTCTCCTACGAGCAGTACTTC
.	.	TRBV4-1	TRBJ1-1	15	CASSQGSSPDTEAFF	TGCGCCAGCAGCCAAGGTTCGTCCCCGGACACTGAAGCTTTCTTT
.	TRBD2	TRBV10-2	TRBJ2-1	15	CASTKSSSGDNEQFF	TGCGCCAGCACCAAAAGTTCTAGCGGAGACAATGAGCAGTTCTTC
.	TRBD1	TRBV5-1	TRBJ2-7	15	CASSLRTGGAHEQYF	TGCGCCAGCAGCTTACGGACAGGGGGAGCACACGAGCAGTACTTC
.	TRBD1	TRBV2	TRBJ1-6	17	CASRVAGTGAYNSPLHF	TGTGCCAGCAGAGTTGCCGGGACAGGGGCGTATAATTCACCCCTCCACTTT
.	.	TRBV5-1	TRBJ2-7	13	CASSVSGEYEQYF	TGCGCCAGCAGCGTTTCAGGGGAGTACGAGCAGTACTTC
.	TRBD1	TRBV7-6	TRBJ1-4	15	CASSRRTGGDEKLFF	TGTGCCAGCAGCCGAAGGACAGGGGGTGATGAAAAACTGTTTTTT
.	.	TRBV6-5	TRBJ2-1	15	CASSYLLDSINEQFF	TGTGCCAGCAGTTACTTATTGGACTCAATCAATGAGCAGTTCTTC
.	TRBD1	TRBV2	TRBJ2-1	11	CASSMDREQFF	TGTGCCAGCAGCATGGACAGGGAGCAGTTCTTC
.	.	TRBV28	TRBJ1-4	15	CASSDPRDGNEKLFF	TGTGCCAGCAGCGACCCCCGGGACGGTAATGAAAAACTGTTTTTT
.	.	TRBV11-2	TRBJ1-2	13	CASSLSSSYGYTF	TGTGCCAGCAGCTTAAGCTCAAGCTATGGCTACACCTTC
.	TRBD1	TRBV4-3	TRBJ1-4	16	CASSQGGRQGGEKLFF	TGCGCCAGCAGCCAAGGGGGGAGACAGGGTGGTGAAAAACTGTTTTTT
.	.	TRBV19	TRBJ1-1	15	CASSIENRVNTEAFF	TGTGCCAGTAGTATAGAAAACAGGGTGAACACTGAAGCTTTCTTT
.	.	TRBV30	TRBJ2-1	12	CAWSKVNNEQFF	TGTGCCTGGAGCAAGGTTAACAATGAGCAGTTCTTC
.	.	TRBV19	TRBJ1-2	13	CASSLQGDYGYTF	TGTGCCAGTAGTCTCCAGGGTGACTATGGCTACACCTTC
.	.	TRBV28	TRBJ2-7	16	CASSRGPRVGFYEQYF	TGTGCCAGCAGTCGTGGCCCGCGCGTGGGGTTCTACGAGCAGTACTTC
few	TRBD2	TRBV5-1	TRBJ2-5	15	CASSGTMFAQETQYF	TGCGCCAGCAGTGGGACTATGTTTGCCCAAGAGACCCAGTACTTC
.	.	TRBV30	TRBJ1-5	14	CAWSVGNSNQPQHF	TGTGCCTGGAGTGTAGGGAATAGCAATCAGCCCCAGCATTTT
.	TRBD2	TRBV6-6	TRBJ2-7	15	CASSLSGMGIYEQYF	TGTGCCAGCAGTTTGAGCGGGATGGGGATCTACGAGCAGTACTTC
.	TRBD1	TRBV4-1	TRBJ1-2	18	CASSQDPYPGTVTYGYTF	TGCGCCAGCAGCCAAGATCCCTATCCGGGGACAGTGACCTATGGCTACACCTTC
.	.	TRBV2	TRBJ1-2	14	CASSEQALIDGYTF	TGTGCCAGCAGTGAACAGGCTCTGATCGATGGCTACACCTTC
.	.	TRBV5-6	TRBJ1-2	17	CASSFGSNLGRRYGYTF	TGTGCCAGCAGCTTTGGATCGAACCTTGGTAGACGGTATGGCTACACCTTC
few	.	TRBV27	TRBJ1-6	12	CASSLYNSPLHF	TGTGCCAGCAGTTTATATAATTCACCCCTCCACTTT
.	.	TRBV7-7	TRBJ2-5	16	CASSLGGGAQGETQYF	TGTGCTAGCAGCTTAGGTGGGGGCGCCCAAGGAGAGACCCAGTACTTC
few	.	TRBV18	TRBJ1-1	15	CASSLGTTQNTEAFF	TGTGCCAGCTCACTAGGGACAACTCAGAACACTGAAGCTTTCTTT
.	.	TRBV7-2	TRBJ2-7	12	CASSAVRNEQYF	TGTGCCAGCAGCGCCGTCCGCAACGAGCAGTACTTC
.	.	TRBV6-5	TRBJ1-1	15	CASSSSDSPYTEAFF	TGTGCCAGCAGTTCCTCGGACAGTCCTTACACTGAAGCTTTCTTT
.	TRBD1	TRBV14	TRBJ2-3	15	CASSSRDRGLYTQYF	TGTGCCAGCAGCTCCCGGGACAGGGGGCTGTATACGCAGTATTTT
.	TRBD2	TRBV5-1	TRBJ2-7	16	CASGPGLAGTTYEQYF	TGCGCCAGCGGGCCGGGACTAGCGGGAACAACCTACGAGCAGTACTTC